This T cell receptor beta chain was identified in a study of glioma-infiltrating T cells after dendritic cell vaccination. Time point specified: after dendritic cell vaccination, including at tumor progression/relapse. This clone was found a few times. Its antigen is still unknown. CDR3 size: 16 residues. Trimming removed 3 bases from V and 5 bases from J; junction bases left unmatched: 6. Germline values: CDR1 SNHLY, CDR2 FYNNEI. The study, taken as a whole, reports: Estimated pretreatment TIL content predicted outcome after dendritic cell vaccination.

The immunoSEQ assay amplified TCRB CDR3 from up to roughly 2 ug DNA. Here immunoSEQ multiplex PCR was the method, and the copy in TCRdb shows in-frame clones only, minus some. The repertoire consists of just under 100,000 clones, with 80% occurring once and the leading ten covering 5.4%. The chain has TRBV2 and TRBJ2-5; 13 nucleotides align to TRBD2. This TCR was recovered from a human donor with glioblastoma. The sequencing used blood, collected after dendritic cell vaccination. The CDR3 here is CASSDGGLAGMETQYF. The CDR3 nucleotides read TGTGCCAGCAGTGATGGGGGACTAGCGGGAATGGAGACCCAGTACTTC.